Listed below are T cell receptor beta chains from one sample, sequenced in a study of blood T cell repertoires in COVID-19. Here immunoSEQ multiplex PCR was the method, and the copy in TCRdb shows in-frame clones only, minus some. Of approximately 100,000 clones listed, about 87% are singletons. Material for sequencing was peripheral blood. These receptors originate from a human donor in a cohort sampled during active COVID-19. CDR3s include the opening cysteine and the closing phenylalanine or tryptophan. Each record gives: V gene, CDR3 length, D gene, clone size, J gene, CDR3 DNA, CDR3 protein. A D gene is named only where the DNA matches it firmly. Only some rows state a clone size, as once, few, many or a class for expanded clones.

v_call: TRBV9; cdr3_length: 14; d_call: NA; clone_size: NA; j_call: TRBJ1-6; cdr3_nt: TGTGCCAGCAGCCCACAGGGAGATTTTCCACCCCTCCACTTT; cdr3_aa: CASSPQGDFPPLHF
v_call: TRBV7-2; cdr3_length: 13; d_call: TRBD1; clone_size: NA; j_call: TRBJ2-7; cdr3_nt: TGTGCCAGTAGACAGGGCCACTCCTACGAGCAGTACTTC; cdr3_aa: CASRQGHSYEQYF
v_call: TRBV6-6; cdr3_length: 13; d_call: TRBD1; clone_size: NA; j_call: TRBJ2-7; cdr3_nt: TGTGCCAGCAGGCCGGGACAGGGCTACGAGCAGTACTTC; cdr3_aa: CASRPGQGYEQYF
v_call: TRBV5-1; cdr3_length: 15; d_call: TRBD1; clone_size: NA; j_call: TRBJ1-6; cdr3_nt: TGCGCCAGCGCTGGGGCAGGGGGCGAAAATTCACCCCTCCACTTT; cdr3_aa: CASAGAGGENSPLHF
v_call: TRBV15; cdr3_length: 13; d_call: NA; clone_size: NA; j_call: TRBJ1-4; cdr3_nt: TGTGCCACCAGCAGAGCTTTAAGCAATCGACTGTTTTTT; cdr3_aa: CATSRALSNRLFF
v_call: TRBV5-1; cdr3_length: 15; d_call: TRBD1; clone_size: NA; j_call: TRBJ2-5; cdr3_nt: TGCGCCAGCAGCTTGGGGGACAGGGGTCAAGAGACCCAGTACTTC; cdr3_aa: CASSLGDRGQETQYF
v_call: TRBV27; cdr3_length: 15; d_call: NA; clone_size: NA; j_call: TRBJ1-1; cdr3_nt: TGTGCCAGCAGTCTAGACCGGGGGGAGAACACTGAAGCTTTCTTT; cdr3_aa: CASSLDRGENTEAFF
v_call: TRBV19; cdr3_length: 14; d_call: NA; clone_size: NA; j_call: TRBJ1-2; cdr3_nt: TGTGCCAGTACGCCGGGGAGAGCTAACTATGGCTACACCTTC; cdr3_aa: CASTPGRANYGYTF
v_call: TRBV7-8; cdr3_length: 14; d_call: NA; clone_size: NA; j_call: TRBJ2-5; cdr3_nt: TGTGCCAGCAGCTTATTGGGGGGGCTGGAGACCCAGTACTTC; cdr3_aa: CASSLLGGLETQYF
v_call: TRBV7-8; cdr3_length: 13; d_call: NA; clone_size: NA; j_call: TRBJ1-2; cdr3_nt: TGTGCCAGCAGCTTGACTGAAAACTATGGCTACACCTTC; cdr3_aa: CASSLTENYGYTF
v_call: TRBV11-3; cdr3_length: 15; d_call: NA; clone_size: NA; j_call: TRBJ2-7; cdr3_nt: TGTGCCAGCAGCTTTTCAGGAGGTTGGGACTACGAGCAGTACTTC; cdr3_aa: CASSFSGGWDYEQYF
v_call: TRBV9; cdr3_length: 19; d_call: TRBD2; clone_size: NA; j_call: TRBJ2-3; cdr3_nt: TGTGCCAGCAGCGGAACCGACATGGAGGGAGGGCCTAGCACAGATACGCAGTATTTT; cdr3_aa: CASSGTDMEGGPSTDTQYF
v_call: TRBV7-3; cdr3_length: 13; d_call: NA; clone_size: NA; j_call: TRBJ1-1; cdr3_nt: TGTGCCAGCAGAAAAATAGGGGGCACTGAAGCTTTCTTT; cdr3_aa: CASRKIGGTEAFF
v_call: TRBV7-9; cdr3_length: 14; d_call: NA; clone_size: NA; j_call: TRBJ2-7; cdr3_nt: TGTGCCAGCAGCTTATGGGCCAGACCCTACGAGCAGTACTTC; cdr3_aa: CASSLWARPYEQYF
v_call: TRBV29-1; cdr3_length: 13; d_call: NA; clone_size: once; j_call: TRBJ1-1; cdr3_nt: TGCAGCGTTGAAGGCAGGGCCTTCACTGAAGCTTTCTTT; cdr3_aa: CSVEGRAFTEAFF
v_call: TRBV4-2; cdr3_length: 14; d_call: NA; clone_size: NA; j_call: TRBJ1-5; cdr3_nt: TGTGCCAGCAGCCACCTAGTGGGCAATCAGCCCCAGCATTTT; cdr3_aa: CASSHLVGNQPQHF
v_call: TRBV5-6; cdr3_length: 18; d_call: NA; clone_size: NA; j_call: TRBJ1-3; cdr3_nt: TGTGCCAGCAGCCGCAACACCATGCGGGGTGTAACTGGAAAGACCATATATTTT; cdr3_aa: CASSRNTMRGVTGKTIYF
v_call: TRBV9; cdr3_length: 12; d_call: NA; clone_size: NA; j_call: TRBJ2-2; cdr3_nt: TGTGCCAGCAGCGCGCCCGGGGGGGAGCTGTTTTTT; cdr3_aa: CASSAPGGELFF
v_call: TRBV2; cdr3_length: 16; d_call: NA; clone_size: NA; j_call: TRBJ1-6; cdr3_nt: TGTGCCAGCAGTGCGGTTGGAGGCTCCTATAATTCACCCCTCCACTTT; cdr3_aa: CASSAVGGSYNSPLHF
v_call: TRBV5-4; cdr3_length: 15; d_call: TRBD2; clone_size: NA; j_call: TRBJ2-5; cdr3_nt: TGTGCCAGCAGCTTGCGGCTAGCGGGTCTGGAGACCCAGTACTTC; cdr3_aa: CASSLRLAGLETQYF
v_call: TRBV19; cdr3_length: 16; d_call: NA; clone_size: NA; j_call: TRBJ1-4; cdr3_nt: TGTGCCAGTAGTATCCCGGGGGGGGCCACTAATGAAAAACTGTTTTTT; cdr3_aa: CASSIPGGATNEKLFF
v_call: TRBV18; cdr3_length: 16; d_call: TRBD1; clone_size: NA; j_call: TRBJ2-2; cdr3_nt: TGTGCCAGCTCAGGACGACAGGGCCCGGGCACCGGGGAGCTGTTTTTT; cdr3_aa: CASSGRQGPGTGELFF
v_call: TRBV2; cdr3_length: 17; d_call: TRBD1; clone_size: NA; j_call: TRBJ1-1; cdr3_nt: TGTGCCAGCAGTGAGACAGGGGATCTAGATATGAACACTGAAGCTTTCTTT; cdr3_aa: CASSETGDLDMNTEAFF
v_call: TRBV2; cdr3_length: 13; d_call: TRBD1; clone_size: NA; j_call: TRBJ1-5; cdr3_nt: TGTGCCAGCAGTGAACAGGGGGTGCAGCCCCAGCATTTT; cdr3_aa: CASSEQGVQPQHF
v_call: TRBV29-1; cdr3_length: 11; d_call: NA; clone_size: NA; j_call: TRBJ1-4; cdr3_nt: TGCAGCGTTGAAACAGCTGAAAAACTGTTTTTT; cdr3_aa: CSVETAEKLFF
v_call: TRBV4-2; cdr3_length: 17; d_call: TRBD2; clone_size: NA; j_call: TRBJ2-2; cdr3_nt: TGTGCCAGCTCCGGACTAGCGGGAGGGCCGGTCGTCGGGGAGCTGTTTTTT; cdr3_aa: CASSGLAGGPVVGELFF
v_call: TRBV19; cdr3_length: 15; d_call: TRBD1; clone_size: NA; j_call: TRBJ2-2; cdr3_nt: TGTGCCAGTAGTATAGCAGGGGGCCTCACCGGGGAGCTGTTTTTT; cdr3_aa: CASSIAGGLTGELFF
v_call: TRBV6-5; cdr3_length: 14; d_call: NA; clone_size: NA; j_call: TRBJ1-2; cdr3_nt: TGTGCCAGCAGTATTGACAGGAAGGATTATGGCTACACCTTC; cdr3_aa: CASSIDRKDYGYTF
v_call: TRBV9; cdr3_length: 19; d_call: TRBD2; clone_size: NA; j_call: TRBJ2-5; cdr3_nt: TGTGCCAGCAGCGTAGGGGGCACGATAGGGACTAGCCTACAAGAGACCCAGTACTTC; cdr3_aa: CASSVGGTIGTSLQETQYF
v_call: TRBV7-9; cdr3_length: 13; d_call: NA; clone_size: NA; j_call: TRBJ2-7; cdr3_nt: TGTGCCAGCAGCTTGGACAGCTTCTACGAGCAGTACTTC; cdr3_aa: CASSLDSFYEQYF
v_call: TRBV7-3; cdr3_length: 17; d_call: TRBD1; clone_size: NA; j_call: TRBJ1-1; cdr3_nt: TGTGCCAGCAGCTTAGGCGGACAGGGTTGGAAGAACACTGAAGCTTTCTTT; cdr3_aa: CASSLGGQGWKNTEAFF
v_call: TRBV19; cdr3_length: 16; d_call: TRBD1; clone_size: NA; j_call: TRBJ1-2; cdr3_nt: TGTGCCAGTAGAACCCTAAAGGGACAGGGAATCTATGGCTACACCTTC; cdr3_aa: CASRTLKGQGIYGYTF
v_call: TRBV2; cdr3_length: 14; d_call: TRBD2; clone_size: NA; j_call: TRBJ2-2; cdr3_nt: TGTGCCAGCAGGACTAGCGGTGGTACCGGGGAGCTGTTTTTT; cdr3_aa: CASRTSGGTGELFF